The text below deals with one T cell receptor beta chain. Germline and junction disagree at one end, which may indicate a read error. CDR3 length equals 15 residues. Germline V lookup: CDR1 DFQATT, CDR2 SNEGSKA (reference sequence). The entry originates in a study of tumor and adjacent non-tumor tissue in lung cancer. No cell sorting was done before RNA was extracted from the tissue. The normal lung tissue was taken more than 3 cm from the tumor edge. Three rounds of nested PCR, following a modified ARM-PCR protocol, produced the TCRbeta library. One entry per CDR3 protein, called by TCRdb with MiXCR from the multiplex PCR reads. The sample holds around 80,000 distinct CDR3 sequences; 76% are singletons and the top ten take under 50%.

This clonotype was sampled from a man between 65 and 85 years old with non-small cell lung cancer. The sequenced sample consisted of distant non-tumor lung tissue. This rearrangement joins TRBV20-1 to TRBJ2-4; 8 nucleotides line up with TRBD2. The CDR3 nucleotides read TGCTGTGCTAGAGATTCGCTAGCGGGCACGAACATTCAGTACTTC. Its translation: CCARDSLAGTNIQYF.